What follows are 26 T cell receptor beta chains derived from one specimen sequenced in a study of preoperative IRX-2 immunotherapy in early breast cancer (dated by TCRdb to the late 2010s). Read against the paper, the sample's treatment or condition label means: preoperative locoregional IRX-2 cytokine immunotherapy. Receptors were amplified or captured by the immunoSEQ multiplex PCR assay. TCRdb mirrors the immuneACCESS table, restricted to in-frame sequences. Some clones are absent from its copies; in checked studies, under half trace to an unresolved V gene, and the reason for the others is unknown. The sample profile shows 2,500 to 3,000 clones; about 80% of them were found once. The top ten clones comprise roughly 12% of the sample. This specimen consisted of tumor tissue, obtained after IRX-2 immunotherapy. The receptors here all came from a human donor with breast cancer.

The rearrangement links TRBV29-1 to TRBJ1-1; D possibly corresponds to TRBD1 (6 bases). V lost 6 bases and J 1 base, leaving 15 bases between the germline ends. Germline CDR1 SQVTM, CDR2 ANQGSEA. The CDR3 extends over 14 amino acids. CDR3 nucleotides: TGCAGCGTGGAGGGGGGCAGGGCGAACACTGAAGCTTTCTTT. Amino acids: CSVEGGRANTEAFF.

V and J are TRBV15 and TRBJ2-6; 7 nucleotides line up with TRBD1. V gave up 8 bases and J gave up 0 bases; unmatched junction bases: 4. CDR1 is LNHNV and CDR2 is YYDKDF in the germline V gene (reference sequence). This CDR3 is 15 amino acids long. The CDR3 protein is CATDPGGSGANVLTF. The CDR3 bases are TGTGCCACCGACCCAGGGGGCTCTGGGGCCAACGTCCTGACTTTC.

This clone is a singleton in its sample. This rearrangement joins TRBV6-8 to TRBJ1-2; TRBD1 is a possible D gene (5 bases). The CDR3 extends over 12 amino acids. Per germline, CDR1 MNHGY and CDR2 SAAAGT. V lost 6 bases and J lost 3, with 8 bases in between. For the CDR3, the DNA is TGTGCCAGCAGACTACAGGACTATGGCTACACCTTC. Residues: CASRLQDYGYTF.

The gene calls are TRBV7-6 and TRBJ1-1; tentatively, D is TRBD1 (5 bases). With 5 bases removed from V and 0 bases from J, the gap between germline ends came to 13 bases. Germline values: CDR1 SGHVS, CDR2 FNYEAQ. CDR3 size: 15 residues. The CDR3 is CASSPRAPMNTEAFF. For the CDR3, the DNA is TGTGCCAGCAGCCCCAGGGCGCCGATGAACACTGAAGCTTTCTTT. Full variable domain (missing parts from reference TRBV7-6 and TRBJ1-1): GAGVSQSPRYKVTKRGQDVALRCDPISGHVSLYWYRQALGQGPEFLTYFNYEAQQDKSGLPNDRFSAERPEGSISTLTIQRTEQRDSAMYRCASSPRAPMNTEAFFGQGTRLTVV.

The rearrangement links TRBV28 to TRBJ1-6; TRBD1 aligns across 9 bases. The germline CDR1 and CDR2 sequences are MDHEN and SYDVKM. V lost 5 bases, J lost 10 bases, and 6 bases stayed unmatched. The CDR3 is 14 amino acids. The CDR3 reads CASSGTGINSPLHF. In nucleotides, the CDR3 is TGTGCCAGCAGTGGGACAGGGATAAACTCACCCCTCCACTTT.

The chain uses TRBV6-8 and TRBJ1-2; the D gene is possibly TRBD1 (5 bases). Germline V gene lookup returns CDR1 MNHGY and CDR2 SAAAGT. Trimming removed 6 bases from V and 5 bases from J, with 10 bases in between. CDR3 length: 12 amino acids. CDR3 nucleotides: TGTGCCAGCAGACAGGAGGGATATGGCTACACCTTC. Its translation: CASRQEGYGYTF.

This chain links TRBV19 with TRBJ1-1; a possible D gene is TRBD1 (5 bases). The CDR3 loop spans 16 amino acids. Germline-derived CDR1 and CDR2 are LNHDA and SQIVND (reference sequence). V was cut by 2 bases and J by 5 bases, with 18 bases left in between. This chain's CDR3 is CASSIIRGGTRTEAFF. In DNA form, the CDR3 reads TGTGCCAGTAGTATAATCCGTGGGGGTACGAGGACTGAAGCTTTCTTT.

V gene TRBV7-6 combines with J gene TRBJ1-4; 8 nucleotides match TRBD1. CDR3 size: 14 residues. CDR1 is SGHVS, CDR2 FNYEAQ, per germline. V was pared by 5 bases and J by 6 bases, with 5 bases of the junction left unmatched. CDR3 DNA sequence: TGTGCCAGCAGCCCGGCGGGACAGGATGAAAAACTGTTTTTT. Amino acid sequence: CASSPAGQDEKLFF.

This clone came up once. The chain links TRBV19 to TRBJ2-3; D uncertain. The CDR3 spans 14 residues. The germline CDR1 and CDR2 sequences are LNHDA and SQIVND (reference sequence). Trimming left V 2 bases short and J 4 bases short, with 10 bases between. This chain's CDR3 is CASSITAIPDTQYF. In nucleotides, the CDR3 is TGTGCCAGTAGTATAACGGCCATTCCAGATACGCAGTATTTT.

V usage is TRBV19 and J usage is TRBJ2-2; D uncertain. The CDR3 totals 13 residues. The V end was cut by 3 bases, the J end by 7 bases, with 9 bases between. Germline V gives CDR1 LNHDA, CDR2 SQIVND (reference sequence). CDR3 protein: CASSILKDGELFF. The CDR3 DNA is TGTGCCAGTAGTATCTTAAAAGACGGGGAGCTGTTTTTT.

Relative to its sample, this clone is large (0.1 to 1%). The gene calls are TRBV5-1 and TRBJ1-2; TRBD1 matches at 7 bases. V was clipped by 2 bases and J by 8 bases; unmatched bases: 9. Germline loops: CDR1 SGHRS, CDR2 YFSETQ. This CDR3 region has 14 residues. CDR3 in DNA: TGCGCCAGCAGCTTTGGGGGACAGCAGGGAGGCTACACCTTC. Protein product: CASSFGGQQGGYTF.

The chain's CDR3 is CAWTSGPGSQETQYF. As DNA, the CDR3 is TGTGCCTGGACCTCAGGTCCGGGGAGCCAAGAGACCCAGTACTTC. The V gene is TRBV30, the J gene TRBJ2-5, with TRBD2 as a possible D gene (5 bases). The CDR3 has 15 amino acids. In germline, CDR1 is GTSNPN, CDR2 SVGIG (reference sequence). The V gene lost 4 bases and the J gene lost 1 base, with 16 bases spanning the gap.

V usage is TRBV19 and J usage is TRBJ2-4; D is possibly TRBD1 (6 bases). CDR3 length: 12 amino acids. With 6 bases removed from V and 7 bases from J, the gap between germline ends came to 10 bases. Germline-derived CDR1 and CDR2 are LNHDA and SQIVND (reference sequence). CDR3 loop: CASRSGANIQYF. CDR3 in DNA: TGTGCCAGTAGATCAGGGGCGAACATTCAGTACTTC. Full variable domain (rest looked up from reference TRBV19 and TRBJ2-4): DGGITQSPKYLFRKEGQNVTLSCEQNLNHDAMYWYRQDPGQGLRLIYYSQIVNDFQKGDIAEGYSVSREKKESFPLTVTSAQKNPTAFYLCASRSGANIQYFGAGTRLSVL.

The rearrangement joins TRBV6-1 to TRBJ1-1; D is unclear. Germline CDR1 MNHNS, CDR2 SASEGT. V lost 0 bases to trimming and J lost 5 bases, with 10 bases between them. The CDR3 is made up of 14 amino acids. DNA of the CDR3: TGTGCCAGCAGTGAAGCAGCCGGGTGGACTGAAGCTTTCTTT. This translates into CASSEAAGWTEAFF.

The chain employs TRBV5-1 and TRBJ2-5; 10 bases are a match to TRBD2. This CDR3 region has 18 residues. With V trimmed by 2 bases and J by 1 base, 11 bases remained unmatched. Germline loops: CDR1 SGHRS, CDR2 YFSETQ. The CDR3 bases are TGCGCCAGCAGCTTTCCGGCTAGCGGGGGCCCTTTCCAAGAGACCCAGTACTTC. Protein sequence: CASSFPASGGPFQETQYF.

The J gene is TRBJ1-1, the V gene TRBV29-1, with 9 bases lining up with TRBD1. Germline-derived CDR1 and CDR2 are SQVTM and ANQGSEA. After removal of 0 bases from V and 7 bases from J, the junction contained 3 bases not matched to a gene. The CDR3 length is 13 residues. CDR3 in amino acids: CSVEEGTGNEAFF. The CDR3 DNA is TGCAGCGTTGAAGAAGGGACAGGGAATGAAGCTTTCTTT.

This clone is hyperexpanded in the sample. The gene calls are TRBV23-1 and TRBJ1-2, with unresolved D. TRBV23-1 is marked as an open reading frame, function uncertain. CDR3 size: 16 residues. V lost 6 bases and J lost 1, with 18 bases in between. The CDR3 sequence: CASSQDLAQINYGYTF. The CDR3 bases are TGCGCCAGCAGCCAAGATCTCGCCCAGATTAACTATGGCTACACCTTC.

This sequence joins TRBV28 and TRBJ1-2; D may be TRBD1 (6 bases). Germline V CDR1 and CDR2: MDHEN, SYDVKM. Trimming took off 3 bases at V and 4 bases at J, with 9 bases between the two ends. This CDR3 has 13 residues. CDR3 in DNA: TGTGCCAGCAGTTTCAGGGGATCCTATGGCTACACCTTC. It is translated as CASSFRGSYGYTF.

This clone was detected only a few times. The rearrangement links TRBV19 to TRBJ2-1; D is possibly TRBD2 (5 bases). V was clipped by 7 bases and J by 6 bases, with 13 bases between them. Germline values: CDR1 LNHDA, CDR2 SQIVND (reference sequence). The CDR3 contains 13 residues. The CDR3 protein is CASISPEGNEQFF. The CDR3, as DNA: TGTGCCAGTATAAGTCCAGAGGGCAATGAGCAGTTCTTC.

As to this clone: This CDR3 is also generated by other DNA sequences in the sample. The gene calls are TRBV30 and TRBJ2-7; either TRBD1 or TRBD2 may fit D (5 bases each). Trimming removed 0 bases from V and 1 base from J, with 10 bases in between. This CDR3 is built from 14 residues. CDR1 GTSNPN and CDR2 SVGIG come from the germline V gene (reference sequence). The CDR3, as DNA: TGTGCCTGGAGTGTTGGGGGATTATCCTACGAGCAGTACTTC. Its translation is CAWSVGGLSYEQYF.

The chain recombines TRBV28 with TRBJ2-7, with D perhaps matching TRBD1 or TRBD2 (5 bases each). Germline CDR1 MDHEN, CDR2 SYDVKM. Trimming took off 2 bases at V and 3 bases at J, with 32 bases between the two ends. This CDR3 is built from 21 residues. Here the CDR3 reads CASSLIITLRTQVLGGYEQYF. CDR3 DNA: TGTGCCAGCAGTTTAATTATTACTTTGAGGACCCAAGTTCTTGGGGGCTACGAGCAGTACTTC.

The chain joins TRBV15 to TRBJ2-3; possibly TRBD2 for D (6 bases). In germline, CDR1 is LNHNV, CDR2 YYDKDF (reference sequence). The V gene lost 1 base and the J gene lost 4 bases, with 15 bases spanning the gap. CDR3 length: 16 amino acids. The CDR3 bases are TGTGCCACCAGCAGAGGACTGGAGGGCCCGTCAGATACGCAGTATTTT. Residues: CATSRGLEGPSDTQYF.

The chain joins TRBV6-8 to TRBJ1-2, with D possibly matching TRBD1 (6 bases). The V end lost 10 bases, the J end lost 3 bases, and 12 bases lay between the germline ends. CDR3 size: 12 residues. Germline V lookup: CDR1 MNHGY, CDR2 SAAAGT. The CDR3 nucleotides read TGTGCCATCAGGGGTCCGGACTATGGCTACACCTTC. Protein product: CAIRGPDYGYTF.

V gene TRBV19 combines with J gene TRBJ1-5; TRBD1 is a possible D gene (6 bases). The germline V gene encodes CDR1 LNHDA and CDR2 SQIVND (reference sequence). The CDR3 extends over 15 amino acids. Trimming cost V 1 base and J 4 bases, with 11 bases left between them. CDR3 bases: TGTGCCAGTAGTATAGTACAGGGTCCTAATCAGCCCCAGCATTTT. Translated: CASSIVQGPNQPQHF.

The rearrangement joins TRBV19 to TRBJ1-4; D is unclear. Between the trimmed V and J ends, which lost 5 bases and 4 bases, there was a span of 17 bases. Germline CDR1 reads LNHDA; CDR2 reads SQIVND (reference sequence). The CDR3 runs 16 residues. In nucleotides, the CDR3 is TGTGCCAGTAGTGCGCGAACTGGAACCCGTAATGAAAAACTGTTTTTT. The encoded protein is CASSARTGTRNEKLFF.

The chain joins TRBV9 to TRBJ1-1, with 8 bases lining up with TRBD1. CDR3 size: 13 residues. Losses at the gene ends were 5 bases for V and 9 bases for J; bases not matched to a gene: 9. Germline assignment: CDR1 SGDLS and CDR2 YYNGEE. The CDR3 protein is CASSGIGTGQAFF. The CDR3 region has the DNA TGTGCCAGCAGTGGGATCGGGACAGGACAAGCTTTCTTT.